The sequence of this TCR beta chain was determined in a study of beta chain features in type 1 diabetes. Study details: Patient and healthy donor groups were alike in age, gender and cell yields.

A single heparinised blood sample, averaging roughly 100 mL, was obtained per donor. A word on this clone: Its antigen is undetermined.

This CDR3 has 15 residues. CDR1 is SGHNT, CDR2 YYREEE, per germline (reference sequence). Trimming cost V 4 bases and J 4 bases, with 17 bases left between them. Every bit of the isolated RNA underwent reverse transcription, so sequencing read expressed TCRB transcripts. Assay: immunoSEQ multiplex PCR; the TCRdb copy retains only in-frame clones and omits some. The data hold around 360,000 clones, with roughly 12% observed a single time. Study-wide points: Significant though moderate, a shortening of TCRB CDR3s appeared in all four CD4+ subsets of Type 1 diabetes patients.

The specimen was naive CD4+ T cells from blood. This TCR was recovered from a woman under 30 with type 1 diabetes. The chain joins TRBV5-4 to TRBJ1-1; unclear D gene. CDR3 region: CASSPRRSQSTEAFF. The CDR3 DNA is TGTGCCAGCAGCCCCCGGCGGAGTCAGAGCACTGAAGCTTTCTTT.